This T cell receptor beta chain was sequenced in a study of T cells in Graves' hyperthyroidism and ophthalmopathy. From germline, CDR1 is SGDLS and CDR2 YYNGEE. The V end was cut by 5 bases, the J end by 6 bases, with 15 bases between. There are 15 residues in the CDR3. This clonotype was counted at least ten times. Its antigen is not identified. Points from the study as a whole: Model predictions of ophthalmopathy came a median around 6.5 months before onset. Patients with ophthalmopathy were separated from those with stable hyperthyroidism by a 13 V-J model.

The CDR3 regions of TCR beta were amplified from RNA transcripts. HTBI primers were employed in a first-round RT-PCR of the TCR CDR3. TCRdb reprocessed the multiplex PCR reads with MiXCR, giving one entry per CDR3 protein. The repertoire holds around 300,000 distinct CDR3 sequences, with roughly 13% as singletons. Patients were excluded because of uncontrolled infection, other autoimmune disease, pregnancy or lactation. This sample holds PBMCs from roughly 10 ml fresh peripheral blood. This sequence joins TRBV9 and TRBJ1-6; no firm D call. The receptor was derived from a woman in her thirties or forties with Graves' ophthalmopathy. Material for sequencing was blood. DNA of the CDR3: TGTGCCAGCAGGAGGGATGATTTGCCTAATTCACCCCTCCACTTT. Its protein product is CASRRDDLPNSPLHF.